The 28 T cell receptor beta chains reported below all come from one sample, sequenced in a study of blood T cell repertoires in COVID-19. Only in-frame clones appear in the TCRdb table, and some are missing; sequencing was by immunoSEQ multiplex PCR. The table has 150,000 to 200,000 clones, approximately 84% seen once. The source material was PBMCs or T cells enriched from blood (not recorded which). Receptors originate from a human donor with acute COVID-19. The donor label of this sample is uncertain.

The V call is TRBV6-5, the J call TRBJ2-7; the D gene is possibly TRBD2 (6 bases). In germline, CDR1 is MNHEY, CDR2 SVGAGI. The CDR3 runs to 13 residues. Trimming cost V 11 bases and J 3 bases, with 17 bases left between them. The CDR3 DNA follows: TGTGCCTCCCGGACTACCCGCCTCTACGAGCAGTACTTC. It translates to CASRTTRLYEQYF.

A single count supports this clone. This chain joins TRBV5-1 and TRBJ2-3, with D maybe TRBD2 (7 bases). Germline V lookup: CDR1 SGHRS, CDR2 YFSETQ. The V and J ends lost 0 bases and 7 bases respectively, with 15 bases between them. The CDR3 is 15 residues long. The CDR3 nucleotides are TGCGCCAGCAGCTTGGAGTGGGGGGGGCCCCATACGCAGTATTTT. It translates to CASSLEWGGPHTQYF. Together with reference TRBV5-1 and TRBJ2-3, the CDR3 gives the full variable domain: KAGVTQTPRYLIKTRGQQVTLSCSPISGHRSVSWYQQTPGQGLQFLFEYFSETQRNKGNFPGRFSGRQFSNSRSEMNVSTLELGDSALYLCASSLEWGGPHTQYFGPGTRLTVL.

This clone was picked up one time. J is TRBJ2-7 and V is TRBV27; tentatively, D is TRBD1 (7 bases). The CDR3 contains 15 residues. The V gene lost 2 bases and the J gene lost 5 bases, with 16 bases spanning the gap. CDR1 and CDR2 (germline): MNHEY, SMNVEV (reference sequence). The CDR3 bases are TGTGCCAGCAGTTTAAGGAGGGGGCAAGAGAACGAGCAGTACTTC. It yields the protein CASSLRRGQENEQYF.

This clone was found once. The chain employs TRBV7-9 and TRBJ1-2; D might be TRBD1 (5 bases). V lost 5 bases and J lost 2, with 9 bases in between. CDR1 is SEHNR, CDR2 FQNEAQ, per germline (reference sequence). This CDR3 is built from 13 residues. CDR3 sequence (DNA): TGTGCCAGCAGCCTACAGGAGAACTATGGCTACACCTTC. It is translated as CASSLQENYGYTF.

The sample holds a few counts of this clone. V gene TRBV7-3 combines with J gene TRBJ1-5, with 7 positions matching TRBD1. V gave up 5 bases and J gave up 3 bases; unmatched junction bases: 1. This CDR3 is 13 amino acids long. Germline loops: CDR1 SGHTA, CDR2 FQGTGA. The CDR3 sequence: CASSRGPNQPQHF. The CDR3 DNA reads as TGTGCCAGCAGCAGGGGGCCCAATCAGCCCCAGCATTTT.

The rearrangement links TRBV18 to TRBJ2-7; weak D call: TRBD1 (6 bases). This CDR3 contains 16 residues. Looked up from germline, CDR1 is KGHSH and CDR2 is LQKENI. V lost 3 bases, J lost 1 base, and 16 bases lay in between. For the CDR3, the DNA is TGTGCCAGCTCACCGAGTGCAGGGGACGGTTCCTACGAGCAGTACTTC. Its protein product is CASSPSAGDGSYEQYF.

As for this clone: A junction boundary mismatches the germline segment, possibly from a read error. The rearrangement links TRBV5-1 to TRBJ2-3; 11 bases are shared with TRBD2. Germline V gene sequence: CDR1 SGHRS, CDR2 YFSETQ. The CDR3 runs to 17 residues. The DNA for the CDR3 is TGCGCCAGCAGCTCACCACCCCTAGCGGGGGGCACTGATACGCAGTATTTT. It encodes CASSSPPLAGGTDTQYF.

The chain couples TRBV7-9 to TRBJ2-7; 9 bases line up with TRBD1. V was pared by 5 bases and J by 3 bases, with 11 bases of the junction left unmatched. The CDR3 length is 16 residues. Germline CDR1 is SEHNR and CDR2 is FQNEAQ (reference sequence). The CDR3 nucleotides read TGTGCCAGCAGCCCGACAGGGGGGCAATGGGACTACGAGCAGTACTTC. It yields the protein CASSPTGGQWDYEQYF.

V is TRBV6-6 and J is TRBJ2-2; 7 nucleotides align to TRBD1. V lost 5 bases to trimming and J lost 4 bases; unmatched junction nucleotides: 7. This CDR3 region has 15 residues. Germline-derived CDR1 and CDR2 are MNHNY and SVGAGI (reference sequence). The CDR3 nucleotides read TGTGCCAGCAGTGCACCGGGACAGAGCACCGGGGAGCTGTTTTTT. It codes for CASSAPGQSTGELFF.

This clone occurred once. This chain links TRBV3-1 (or the pseudogene TRBV3-2) with TRBJ2-1; 7 nucleotides line up with TRBD1. The CDR3 spans 13 residues. CDR1 and CDR2 from the germline V gene are LGHDT and YNNKEL (reference sequence). With 3 bases clipped from V and 6 bases from J, the junction kept 2 bases outside the gene matches. The CDR3 nucleotides are TGTGCCAGCAGCCAGACAGGGATCAATGAGCAGTTCTTC. This gives the protein CASSQTGINEQFF.

The CDR3 is CASSPGAGSAYEQYF. The CDR3 DNA is TGTGCCAGCAGCCCCGGAGCGGGCAGTGCCTACGAGCAGTACTTC. The chain uses TRBV5-6 and TRBJ2-7, with D tentatively TRBD2 (6 bases). The CDR3 is 15 amino acids. Germline assignment: CDR1 SGHDT and CDR2 YYEEEE. V was cut by 4 bases and J by 2 bases, with 16 bases left in between. Full variable domain (missing parts from reference TRBV5-6 and TRBJ2-7): DAGVTQSPTHLIKTRGQQVTLRCSPKSGHDTVSWYQQALGQGPQFIFQYYEEEERQRGNFPDRFSGHQFPNYSSELNVNALLLGDSALYLCASSPGAGSAYEQYFGPGTRLTVT.

The chain has TRBV28 and TRBJ1-4; D possibly corresponds to TRBD1 (6 bases). Trimming removed 7 bases at V and 8 bases at J, with 11 bases between. CDR3 length equals 12 residues. Germline CDR1 reads MDHEN; CDR2 reads SYDVKM. DNA for the CDR3: TGTGCCAGCAAGGGGGAGACGGAAAAACTGTTTTTT. It encodes CASKGETEKLFF.

V gene TRBV4-1 combines with J gene TRBJ1-1; D is possibly TRBD1 (6 bases). The CDR3 totals 14 residues. Looked up from germline, CDR1 is MGHRA and CDR2 is YSYEKL. The ends were cut back, 2 bases at V and 5 bases at J, with 12 bases in the middle. The CDR3 here is CASSQPTQGTEAFF. In nucleotides, the CDR3 is TGCGCCAGCAGCCAACCTACACAGGGAACTGAAGCTTTCTTT.

The chain uses TRBV6-6 and TRBJ1-6, with 9 bases aligning to TRBD1. The CDR3 totals 16 residues. CDR1 is MNHNY and CDR2 is SVGAGI in the germline V gene (reference sequence). V gave up 0 bases and J gave up 9 bases; unmatched junction bases: 6. DNA of the CDR3: TGTGCCAGCAGTTACTCAAGTGCGGGACAGGGTTCACCCCTCCACTTT. Amino acids: CASSYSSAGQGSPLHF.

The rearrangement links TRBV6-5 to TRBJ2-7, with a tentative D call TRBD2 (6 bases). Germline V CDR1 and CDR2: MNHEY, SVGAGI. Trimming removed 6 bases from V and 0 bases from J, with 12 bases in between. The CDR3 contains 14 residues. The CDR3 sequence: CASRGTLSSYEQYF. The CDR3 nucleotides read TGTGCCAGCAGGGGGACTCTTAGCTCCTACGAGCAGTACTTC.

V and J are TRBV6-5 and TRBJ2-3, with D possibly being TRBD2 (5 bases). In germline, CDR1 is MNHEY, CDR2 SVGAGI. The length of the CDR3 is 15 residues. Trimming stripped 4 bases from V and 0 bases from J, with 11 bases between. The CDR3 nucleotides are TGTGCCAGCAGTTGGGGTCTAGCTAGCACAGATACGCAGTATTTT. This codes for CASSWGLASTDTQYF.

This chain joins TRBV4-3 and TRBJ1-3, with 8 positions matching TRBD1. The junction had 20 bases not matched to a gene; V was cut back by 0 bases and J by 1 base. The CDR3 length is 22 residues. Germline V gene sequence: CDR1 LGHNA, CDR2 YSLEER. The CDR3 sequence is CASSQDLEDRETTRRSGNTIYF. CDR3 DNA sequence: TGCGCCAGCAGCCAAGATCTTGAGGACAGGGAAACAACTAGGAGGTCTGGAAACACCATATATTTT.

This chain links TRBV18 with TRBJ1-5; TRBD1 is a possible D gene (6 bases). Trimming pared 3 bases from V and 2 bases from J, leaving 11 bases between. From germline, CDR1 is KGHSH and CDR2 LQKENI. CDR3 length equals 15 residues. CDR3 bases: TGTGCCAGCTCACCCTTTTCAGGGGGCAATCAGCCCCAGCATTTT. It yields the protein CASSPFSGGNQPQHF.

The chain uses TRBV6-5 and TRBJ1-1; possible D gene TRBD1, 6 bases. The germline V and J ends were trimmed by 2 bases and 1 base, with 14 bases remaining between them. CDR1 is MNHEY and CDR2 is SVGAGI in the germline V gene. The CDR3 totals 16 residues. CDR3 DNA sequence: TGTGCCAGCAGTTACGGGGGGGGCCTAAAGAACACTGAAGCTTTCTTT. This sequence encodes CASSYGGGLKNTEAFF.

The chain is built from TRBV6-5 and TRBJ2-5; weak D call: TRBD2 (7 bases). With 8 bases removed from V and 6 bases from J, the gap between germline ends came to 22 bases. Per germline, CDR1 MNHEY and CDR2 SVGAGI. The CDR3 covers 15 residues. DNA of the CDR3: TGTGCCAGCGTAACTCGAAGGGGGGGCGAGAAGACCCAGTACTTC. Protein sequence: CASVTRRGGEKTQYF.

This chain connects TRBV5-1 to TRBJ1-2; D is possibly TRBD1 (5 bases). Germline-derived CDR1 and CDR2 are SGHRS and YFSETQ. This CDR3 is built from 13 residues. The V and J ends lost 10 bases and 8 bases respectively, with 21 bases between them. In nucleotides, the CDR3 is TGCGCCGGGGAAGGGAGGAGGGGCTGGGGCTACACCTTC. This sequence encodes CAGEGRRGWGYTF.

This rearrangement joins TRBV14 to TRBJ2-5; TRBD2 matches at 8 bases. The CDR3 has 16 residues. The germline V gene encodes CDR1 SGHDN and CDR2 FVKESK. With V trimmed by 0 bases and J by 5 bases, 8 bases remained unmatched. Here the CDR3 DNA reads TGTGCCAGCAGCCAAGACGCGGGGGGCGGAGGCGAGACCCAGTACTTC. This encodes CASSQDAGGGGETQYF.

This sequence joins TRBV18 and TRBJ1-1; D is uncertain. V was clipped by 2 bases and J by 4 bases, with 11 bases between them. This CDR3 has 14 residues. Germline V CDR1 and CDR2: KGHSH, LQKENI. CDR3 DNA: TGTGCCAGCTCACCATCTGTACAGCTCACTGAAGCTTTCTTT. This sequence encodes CASSPSVQLTEAFF.

On this clone itself: Other DNA sequences in the sample encode the same CDR3. CDR3 in amino acids: CASSLAGAEAFF. The CDR3 nucleotides are TGTGCCAGCAGTTTGGCAGGCGCTGAAGCTTTCTTT. The V gene is TRBV12-3 or TRBV12-4, the J gene TRBJ1-1; no clear D gene. Trimming pared 3 bases from V and 6 bases from J, leaving 8 bases between. This CDR3 is 12 amino acids long.

The V and J genes are TRBV7-2 and TRBJ2-7, with D tentatively TRBD1 (6 bases). In germline, CDR1 is SGHTA, CDR2 FQGNSA. V shed 5 bases and J shed 0 bases, with 14 bases lying between them. CDR3 length: 15 amino acids. The CDR3 reads CASSRDRTFSYEQYF. The CDR3 bases are TGTGCCAGCAGCCGTGACAGGACTTTCTCCTACGAGCAGTACTTC.

J is TRBJ1-3 and V is TRBV14; D is ambiguous. V lost 1 base and J lost 2, with 9 bases in between. Germline values: CDR1 SGHDN, CDR2 FVKESK. The CDR3 has 15 residues. The CDR3 DNA follows: TGTGCCAGCAGCCAAGTCGGGGTAACTGGAAACACCATATATTTT. Translating gives CASSQVGVTGNTIYF.

This clone was seen only once. The chain joins TRBV5-6 to TRBJ2-7; no clear D. V was trimmed by 0 bases and J by 6 bases, leaving 4 bases between them. The CDR3 runs 11 residues. Germline V gives CDR1 SGHDT, CDR2 YYEEEE. CDR3 in DNA: TGTGCCAGCAGCTTGGACGGCGAGCAGTACTTC. Encoded protein: CASSLDGEQYF.

Concerning this clone: The sample contains more than one DNA sequence encoding this CDR3. This chain links TRBV19 with TRBJ1-5, with 8 bases identical to TRBD1. This CDR3 comprises 14 residues. Trimming removed 6 bases from V and 2 bases from J; junction bases left unmatched: 3. Germline V gene lookup returns CDR1 LNHDA and CDR2 SQIVND (reference sequence). Here the CDR3 reads CASSGQGGNQPQHF. In nucleotides, the CDR3 is TGTGCCAGTAGCGGACAGGGAGGCAATCAGCCCCAGCATTTT. The variable domain in full, with the rest retrieved from reference TRBV19 and TRBJ1-5, is DGGITQSPKYLFRKEGQNVTLSCEQNLNHDAMYWYRQDPGQGLRLIYYSQIVNDFQKGDIAEGYSVSREKKESFPLTVTSAQKNPTAFYLCASSGQGGNQPQHFGDGTRLSIL.